This T cell receptor (beta chain) was recorded in a study of a mutant IDH1 vaccine in newly diagnosed glioma. Study-wide context: Eight vaccine injections were given to patients in weeks 1, 3, 5, 7, 11, 15, 19 and 23.

Assay used: immunoSEQ multiplex PCR; TCRdb lists only in-frame clones, some missing. The table records tens of thousands of clones, over 75% of them present only once. The time point here: week 5, during vaccination. Vaccine doses each comprised 300 ug of mutant IDH1 20-mer peptide, with topical imiquimod. A few counts support this clone. The antigen remains undetermined. This sample comprised PBMCs, obtained from a glioma patient whose treatment included an IDH1 peptide vaccine. The sequence was obtained from a woman aged 45 to 65 with glioma.

This CDR3 is CASTHLEETQYF. The CDR3, as DNA: TGTGCCAGCACCCACTTGGAAGAGACCCAGTACTTC. The rearrangement joins TRBV21-1 to TRBJ2-5; the table names TRBD2, a call not compared with the DNA. TRBV21-1 is annotated as a pseudogene. This CDR3 is 12 amino acids long.